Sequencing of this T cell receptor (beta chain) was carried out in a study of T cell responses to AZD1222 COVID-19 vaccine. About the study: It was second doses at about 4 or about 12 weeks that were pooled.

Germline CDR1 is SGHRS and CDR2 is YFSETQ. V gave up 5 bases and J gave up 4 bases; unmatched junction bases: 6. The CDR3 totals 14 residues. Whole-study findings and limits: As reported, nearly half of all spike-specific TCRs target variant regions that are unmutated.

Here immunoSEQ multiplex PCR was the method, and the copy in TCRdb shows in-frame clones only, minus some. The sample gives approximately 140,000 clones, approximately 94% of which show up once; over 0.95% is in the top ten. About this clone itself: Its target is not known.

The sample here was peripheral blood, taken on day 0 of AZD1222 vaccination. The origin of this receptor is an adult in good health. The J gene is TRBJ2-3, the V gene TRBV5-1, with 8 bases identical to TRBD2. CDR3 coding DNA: TGCGCCAGCAGGACGGGGGGGCCCCCAGATACGCAGTATTTT. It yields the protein CASRTGGPPDTQYF.